The clone carrying this T cell receptor (beta chain) has more than one count but fewer than ten. The data stem from a study of T cells in Graves' hyperthyroidism and ophthalmopathy. TCR beta CDR3 region amplification was performed from RNA transcripts. The study used the HTBI primer set for a first-round RT-PCR of the TCR CDR3. TCRdb processed the multiplex PCR reads anew with MiXCR; each CDR3 protein has one entry. The sample has just over 550,000 distinct CDR3 sequences; 40% to 55% are singletons. Exclusion followed for patients with uncontrolled infection, other autoimmune disease, pregnancy or lactation. The receptor comes from a woman aged 18-29 years with Graves' hyperthyroidism. The sequenced sample was peripheral blood or thyroid tissue (not recorded which).

In DNA, the CDR3 is TGTGCCAGCAGCTCTGTCCCAACAGTGGATTCTGGCTACACCTTC. It encodes CASSSVPTVDSGYTF. V gene TRBV7-2 combines with J gene TRBJ1-2; D unresolved. The CDR3 contains 15 residues. Trimming took off 4 bases at V and 7 bases at J, with 19 bases between the two ends. CDR1 and CDR2 (germline): SGHTA, FQGNSA. The complete variable domain, with remaining parts taken from reference TRBV7-2 and TRBJ1-2, reads GAGVSQSPSNKVTEKGKDVELRCDPISGHTALYWYRQSLGQGLEFLIYFQGNSAPDKSGLPSDRFSAERTGGSVSTLTIQRTQQEDSAVYLCASSSVPTVDSGYTFGSGTRLTVV.